This passage covers 21 T cell receptor beta chains from one sample sequenced in a study of T cell responses to AZD1222 COVID-19 vaccine. Sequencing was performed with immunoSEQ multiplex PCR; in TCRdb, only in-frame clones are kept and a portion is missing. Here the sample spans 150,000 to 200,000 clones, about 91% being singletons. The sequences come from peripheral blood, collected on day 0 of AZD1222 vaccination. The receptor source for this set is an adult in good health.

This clone was found once. The chain couples TRBV9 to TRBJ2-2; 9 bases match TRBD1. V dropped 0 bases and J dropped 3; count of bases not matched to a gene: 12. This CDR3 spans 19 amino acids. Looked up from germline, CDR1 is SGDLS and CDR2 is YYNGEE. The CDR3 protein is CASSVGGNPTGGDTGELFF. DNA for the CDR3: TGTGCCAGCAGCGTAGGCGGGAACCCAACAGGGGGCGACACCGGGGAGCTGTTTTTT.

The CDR3 loop is CATSRDRLNTEAFF. CDR3 DNA sequence: TGTGCCACCAGCAGGGACAGGTTGAACACTGAAGCTTTCTTT. This chain links TRBV15 with TRBJ1-1, with 7 bases fitting TRBD1. Germline values: CDR1 LNHNV, CDR2 YYDKDF (reference sequence). After removal of 3 bases from V and 0 bases from J, the junction contained 1 base not matched to a gene. This CDR3 has 14 amino acids.

V is TRBV30 and J is TRBJ1-3; 11 nucleotides match TRBD1. V was pared by 2 bases and J by 8 bases, with 5 bases of the junction left unmatched. The CDR3 covers 14 residues. Germline CDR1 is GTSNPN and CDR2 is SVGIG (reference sequence). The CDR3 nucleotides are TGTGCCTGGAGTTTACCGGGACAGGGGGACACCATATATTTT. Encoded protein: CAWSLPGQGDTIYF.

CDR3 sequence: CASTLQAGGSEQYF. In nucleotides, the CDR3 is TGTGCCAGCACTCTCCAAGCGGGAGGATCCGAGCAGTACTTC. The rearrangement uses TRBV2 and TRBJ2-7, with 9 bases matching TRBD2. This CDR3 is built from 14 residues. From germline, CDR1 is SNHLY and CDR2 FYNNEI. After removal of 7 bases from V and 6 bases from J, the junction contained 10 bases not matched to a gene. The full variable domain, with the rest looked up from reference TRBV2 and TRBJ2-7, is EPEVTQTPSHQVTQMGQEVILRCVPISNHLYFYWYRQILGQKVEFLVSFYNNEISEKSEIFDDQFSVERPDGSNFTLKIRSTKLEDSAMYFCASTLQAGGSEQYFGPGTRLTVT.

The V and J genes are TRBV12-5 and TRBJ2-7; no firm D call. Germline values: CDR1 LGHNT, CDR2 FRNRAP. The CDR3 has 14 residues. The V gene lost 7 bases and the J gene lost 0 bases, with 13 bases spanning the gap. CDR3 DNA: TGTGCTAGTGCCCCGTTTCTAAACTCCTACGAGCAGTACTTC. It translates to CASAPFLNSYEQYF.

The chain uses TRBV28 and TRBJ1-6; D ambiguous. The V gene lost 3 bases and the J gene lost 5 bases, with 17 bases spanning the gap. This CDR3 is built from 17 residues. Germline lookup yields CDR1 MDHEN and CDR2 SYDVKM. CDR3 in DNA: TGTGCCAGCAGTTTTGTGAGCGTACTGAACGATAATTCACCCCTCCACTTT. This gives the protein CASSFVSVLNDNSPLHF.

J is TRBJ1-1 and V is TRBV12-5, with TRBD1 as a possible D gene (6 bases). Germline V gives CDR1 LGHNT, CDR2 FRNRAP. This CDR3 is built from 12 residues. Between the trimmed V and J ends, which lost 6 bases and 7 bases, there was a span of 12 bases. CDR3 sequence: CASGPNRVEAFF. CDR3 bases: TGTGCTAGTGGCCCAAACAGGGTTGAAGCTTTCTTT. Full variable domain (missing parts from reference TRBV12-5 and TRBJ1-1): DARVTQTPRHKVTEMGQEVTMRCQPILGHNTVFWYRQTMMQGLELLAYFRNRAPLDDSGMPKDRFSAEMPDATLATLKIQPSEPRDSAVYFCASGPNRVEAFFGQGTRLTVV.

The V call is TRBV27, the J call TRBJ2-7; D is unclear. V lost 0 bases, J lost 6 bases, and 21 bases lay in between. The CDR3 is made up of 17 amino acids. The V gene's germline CDR1 is MNHEY and CDR2 SMNVEV (reference sequence). The CDR3 spells CASSLSTSIYEVGEQYF. The CDR3 DNA sequence: TGTGCCAGCAGTTTATCTACCTCCATCTACGAGGTCGGCGAGCAGTACTTC.

The chain carries TRBV19 and TRBJ2-2; 12 nucleotides match TRBD2. CDR1 and CDR2 from the germline V gene are LNHDA and SQIVND (reference sequence). The CDR3 spans 15 residues. J was trimmed by 7 bases and V by 9 bases; bases with no gene match: 9. This CDR3 is CASRTSGKEDGELFF. The CDR3 DNA reads as TGTGCCAGCCGGACTAGCGGGAAGGAAGACGGGGAGCTGTTTTTT.

V is TRBV7-8 and J is TRBJ2-3; D uncertain. Germline V lookup: CDR1 SGHVS, CDR2 FQNEAQ. The CDR3 totals 15 residues. Trimming took off 1 base at V and 4 bases at J, with 12 bases between the two ends. CDR3 region: CASSLVTIGPDTQYF. Written as DNA, the CDR3 is TGTGCCAGCAGCTTAGTCACCATCGGTCCAGATACGCAGTATTTT.

The V gene is TRBV9, the J gene TRBJ1-4; 9 nucleotides agree with TRBD1. CDR3 length: 15 residues. Trimming cost V 3 bases and J 8 bases; bases outside gene matches: 8. Germline V gene data show CDR1 as SGDLS and CDR2 as YYNGEE. The CDR3 is CASSETGGADEKLFF. The CDR3 DNA is TGTGCCAGCAGCGAAACAGGGGGCGCAGACGAAAAACTGTTTTTT.

This chain uses TRBV14 with TRBJ1-3; D perhaps matches TRBD1 (6 bases). Looked up from germline, CDR1 is SGHDN and CDR2 is FVKESK. The CDR3 runs to 14 residues. V gave up 4 bases and J gave up 3 bases, with 10 bases separating them. CDR3 region: CASSRRGDGNTIYF. CDR3 bases: TGTGCCAGCAGCCGAAGGGGGGATGGAAACACCATATATTTT.

The chain links TRBV5-4 to TRBJ1-4, with D possibly matching TRBD1 (5 bases). The CDR3 has 13 residues. Between the trimmed V and J ends, which lost 1 base and 8 bases, there was a span of 9 bases. Germline-derived CDR1 and CDR2 are SGHNT and YYREEE (reference sequence). The chain's CDR3 is CASSLRGFEKLFF. Written as DNA, the CDR3 is TGTGCCAGCAGCTTGAGGGGTTTCGAAAAACTGTTTTTT. Using reference TRBV5-4 and TRBJ1-4 for the parts outside the CDR3, the full variable domain is ETGVTQSPTHLIKTRGQQVTLRCSSQSGHNTVSWYQQALGQGPQFIFQYYREEENGRGNFPPRFSGLQFPNYSSELNVNALELDDSALYLCASSLRGFEKLFFGSGTQLSVL.

The chain is built from TRBV6-5 and TRBJ1-1, with 7 bases lining up with TRBD1. Germline V CDR1 and CDR2: MNHEY, SVGAGI. V shed 6 bases, J shed 1 base, and the junction held 8 bases outside the gene matches. The CDR3 consists of 15 residues. The CDR3 reads CASRGGTARNTEAFF. The CDR3 region has the DNA TGTGCCAGCAGAGGAGGGACAGCCAGGAACACTGAAGCTTTCTTT.

V and J are TRBV29-1 and TRBJ1-2; 7 bases match TRBD1. Germline CDR1 SQVTM, CDR2 ANQGSEA. The ends lost 7 bases at V and 0 bases at J; junction bases unmatched: 8. This CDR3 spans 14 amino acids. The CDR3 DNA is TGCAGCGCCATCGGACAGGAGCCTAACTATGGCTACACCTTC. This encodes CSAIGQEPNYGYTF.

The gene calls are TRBV6-2 or TRBV6-3 and TRBJ2-2; TRBD2 agrees at 9 bases. The CDR3 consists of 14 residues. The ends lost 9 bases at V and 3 bases at J; junction bases unmatched: 5. Per germline, CDR1 MNHEY and CDR2 SVGEGT. This CDR3 reads CASSGRLDTGELFF. Written as DNA, the CDR3 is TGTGCCAGTAGCGGGAGACTCGACACCGGGGAGCTGTTTTTT.

CDR3 sequence: CASSLVSGFLTYEQYF. In nucleotides, the CDR3 is TGTGCCAGCAGCTTAGTTTCGGGATTCCTTACCTACGAGCAGTACTTC. The chain combines TRBV7-9 with TRBJ2-7; perhaps TRBD2 as D (5 bases). V was trimmed by 1 base and J by 2 bases, leaving 15 bases between them. Germline V gene sequence: CDR1 SEHNR, CDR2 FQNEAQ (reference sequence). CDR3 length: 16 amino acids.

The V and J genes are TRBV3-1 (or the pseudogene TRBV3-2) and TRBJ1-1; D ambiguous. The V and J ends lost 0 bases and 0 bases respectively, with 11 bases between them. The CDR3 loop spans 16 amino acids. CDR1 and CDR2 (germline): LGHDT, YNNKEL (reference sequence). DNA for the CDR3: TGTGCCAGCAGCCAAGAGACGAGAGGGCTGAACACTGAAGCTTTCTTT. Its protein product is CASSQETRGLNTEAFF.

The chain uses TRBV5-1 and TRBJ1-1, with 8 bases aligning to TRBD1. The germline CDR1 and CDR2 sequences are SGHRS and YFSETQ. The CDR3 has 15 residues. V lost 0 bases and J lost 1; bases outside the gene matches: 2. The CDR3 region is CASSLAGGPNTEAFF. The CDR3, as DNA: TGCGCCAGCAGCTTGGCAGGGGGCCCGAACACTGAAGCTTTCTTT. Looking up the rest from reference TRBV5-1 and TRBJ1-1 gives the full variable domain: KAGVTQTPRYLIKTRGQQVTLSCSPISGHRSVSWYQQTPGQGLQFLFEYFSETQRNKGNFPGRFSGRQFSNSRSEMNVSTLELGDSALYLCASSLAGGPNTEAFFGQGTRLTVV.

This clone came up a few times. The V call is TRBV21-1, the J call TRBJ2-7; TRBD2 is taken as the D call from the table, unchecked against the DNA. TRBV21-1 is marked as a pseudogene. This CDR3 region has 11 residues. CDR3 sequence reads: CASSKAGEQYF. The CDR3 region has the DNA TGTGCCAGCAGCAAAGCCGGCGAGCAGTACTTC.

V usage is TRBV2 and J usage is TRBJ1-6, with D perhaps TRBD1 (5 bases). The CDR3 runs 16 residues. CDR1 and CDR2 (germline): SNHLY, FYNNEI. With 6 bases removed from V and 3 bases from J, the gap between germline ends came to 15 bases. CDR3 DNA: TGTGCCAGCAGGCCGGGACCGCCAAGCTATAATTCACCCCTCCACTTT. Its translation is CASRPGPPSYNSPLHF.